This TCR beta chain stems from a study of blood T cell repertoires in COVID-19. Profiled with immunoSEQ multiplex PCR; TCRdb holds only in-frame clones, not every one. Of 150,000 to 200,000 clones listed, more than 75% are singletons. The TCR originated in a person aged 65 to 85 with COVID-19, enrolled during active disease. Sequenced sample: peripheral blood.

The CDR3 loop is CASISGGAGSPLHF. The DNA for the CDR3 is TGTGCCAGCATCAGCGGGGGCGCCGGTTCACCCCTCCACTTT. This chain uses TRBV28 with TRBJ1-6, with a possible D match to TRBD1 (6 bases). CDR3 length: 14 amino acids. Trimming pared 7 bases from V and 9 bases from J, leaving 16 bases between. Germline CDR1 and CDR2: MDHEN and SYDVKM.